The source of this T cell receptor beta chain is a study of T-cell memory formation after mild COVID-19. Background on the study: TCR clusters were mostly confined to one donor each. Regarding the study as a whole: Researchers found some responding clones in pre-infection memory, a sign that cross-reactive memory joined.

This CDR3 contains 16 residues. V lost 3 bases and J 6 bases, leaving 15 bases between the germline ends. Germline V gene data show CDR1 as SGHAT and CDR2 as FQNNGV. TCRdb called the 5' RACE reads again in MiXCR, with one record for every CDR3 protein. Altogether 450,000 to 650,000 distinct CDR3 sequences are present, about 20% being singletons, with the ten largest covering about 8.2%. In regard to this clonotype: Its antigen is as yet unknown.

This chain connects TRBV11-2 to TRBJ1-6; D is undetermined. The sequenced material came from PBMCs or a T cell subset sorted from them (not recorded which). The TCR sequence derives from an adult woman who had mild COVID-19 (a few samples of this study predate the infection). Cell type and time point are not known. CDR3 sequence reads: CASSFWLDGGNSPLHF. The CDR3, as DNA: TGTGCCAGCAGCTTCTGGCTCGACGGTGGTAATTCACCCCTCCACTTT.